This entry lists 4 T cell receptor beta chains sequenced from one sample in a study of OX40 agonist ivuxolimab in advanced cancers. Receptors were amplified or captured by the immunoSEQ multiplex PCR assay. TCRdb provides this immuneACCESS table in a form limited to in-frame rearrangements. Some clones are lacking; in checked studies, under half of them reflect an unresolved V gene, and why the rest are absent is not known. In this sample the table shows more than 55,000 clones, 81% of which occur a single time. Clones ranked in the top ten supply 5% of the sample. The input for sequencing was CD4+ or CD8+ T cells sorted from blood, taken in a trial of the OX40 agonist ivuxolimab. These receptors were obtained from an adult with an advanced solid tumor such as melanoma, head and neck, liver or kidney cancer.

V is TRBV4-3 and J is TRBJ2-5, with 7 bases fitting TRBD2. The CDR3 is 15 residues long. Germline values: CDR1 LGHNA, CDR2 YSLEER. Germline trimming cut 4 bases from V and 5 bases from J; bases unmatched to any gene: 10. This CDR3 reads CASSPEDSGRETQYF. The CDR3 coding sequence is TGCGCCAGCAGCCCCGAGGATAGCGGGCGGGAGACCCAGTACTTC.

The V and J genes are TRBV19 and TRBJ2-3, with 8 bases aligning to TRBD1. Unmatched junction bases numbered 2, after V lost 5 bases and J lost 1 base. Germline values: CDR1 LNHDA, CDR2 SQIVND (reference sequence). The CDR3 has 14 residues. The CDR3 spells CASSPGQGTDTQYF. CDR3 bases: TGTGCCAGTAGTCCGGGACAGGGCACAGATACGCAGTATTTT.

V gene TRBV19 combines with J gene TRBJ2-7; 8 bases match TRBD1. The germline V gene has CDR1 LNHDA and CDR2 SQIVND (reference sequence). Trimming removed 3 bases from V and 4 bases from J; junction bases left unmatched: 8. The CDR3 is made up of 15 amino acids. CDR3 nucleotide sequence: TGTGCCAGTAGTATGGAGGACAGGGTCGGTTACGAGCAGTACTTC. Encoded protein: CASSMEDRVGYEQYF.

The CDR3 loop reads CASSSRLAEQYF. The DNA for the CDR3 is TGTGCCAGCAGCTCCCGACTAGCGGAGCAGTACTTC. The chain employs TRBV11-2 and TRBJ2-5, with 9 bases lining up with TRBD2. The junction had 5 bases not matched to a gene; V was cut back by 4 bases and J by 11 bases. The CDR3 sequence is 12 residues long. Per germline, CDR1 SGHAT and CDR2 FQNNGV.